This T cell receptor beta chain emerged from a study of chemoradiotherapy in HPV16-positive cancers. Study-wide background: Candidate HPV-specific clones and shared TCR motifs came from two HPV16-positive patients.

The length of the CDR3 is 17 residues. Germline V gives CDR1 KGHSH, CDR2 LQKENI. Trimming cost V 1 base and J 2 bases, with 15 bases left between them. Generated by immunoSEQ multiplex PCR, the TCRdb table keeps only in-frame clones and is missing some. Counted here are about 68,000 clones, roughly 90% occurring once; the ten biggest clones make up 3.5% to 4.5%. Points on this clone: Its antigen remains unknown.

Study-wide findings and caveats: The functional HPV-specific definition rests on just two HPV16-positive patients. Candidate HPV-specific clones and E7-related TCR motifs grew in tumor during treatment.

The receptor was isolated from a human donor with HPV-associated anogenital cancer. This chain connects TRBV18 to TRBJ1-3; possibly TRBD1 for D (6 bases). The input for sequencing was blood, taken from a patient who underwent chemoradiotherapy. The CDR3 DNA follows: TGTGCCAGCTCACCACAAGCTCAGGGGAGGACTGGAAACACCATATATTTT. It translates to CASSPQAQGRTGNTIYF.